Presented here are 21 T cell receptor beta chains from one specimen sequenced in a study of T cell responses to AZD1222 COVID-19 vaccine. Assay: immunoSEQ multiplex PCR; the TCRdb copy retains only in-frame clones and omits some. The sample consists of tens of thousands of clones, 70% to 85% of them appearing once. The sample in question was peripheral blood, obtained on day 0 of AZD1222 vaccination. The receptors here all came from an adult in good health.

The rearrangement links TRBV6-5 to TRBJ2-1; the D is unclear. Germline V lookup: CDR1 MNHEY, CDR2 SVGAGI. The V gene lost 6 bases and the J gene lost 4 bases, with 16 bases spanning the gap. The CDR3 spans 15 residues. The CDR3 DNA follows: TGTGCCAGCAGATCCCGGACCCAAAATTACAATGAGCAGTTCTTC. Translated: CASRSRTQNYNEQFF.

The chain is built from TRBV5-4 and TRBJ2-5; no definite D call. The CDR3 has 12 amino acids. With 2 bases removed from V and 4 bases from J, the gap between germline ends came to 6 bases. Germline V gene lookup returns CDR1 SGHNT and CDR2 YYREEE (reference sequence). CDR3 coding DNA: TGTGCCAGCAGCTTTTCAGGAGAGACCCAGTACTTC. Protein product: CASSFSGETQYF. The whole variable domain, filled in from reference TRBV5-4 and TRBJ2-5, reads ETGVTQSPTHLIKTRGQQVTLRCSSQSGHNTVSWYQQALGQGPQFIFQYYREEENGRGNFPPRFSGLQFPNYSSELNVNALELDDSALYLCASSFSGETQYFGPGTRLLVL.

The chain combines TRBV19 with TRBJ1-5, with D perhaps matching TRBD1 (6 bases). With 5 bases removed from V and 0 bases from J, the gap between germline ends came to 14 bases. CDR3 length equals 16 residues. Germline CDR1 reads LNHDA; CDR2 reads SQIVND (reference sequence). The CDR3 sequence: CASSPRTVHSNQPQHF. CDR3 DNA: TGTGCCAGTAGTCCAAGGACAGTCCATAGCAATCAGCCCCAGCATTTT.

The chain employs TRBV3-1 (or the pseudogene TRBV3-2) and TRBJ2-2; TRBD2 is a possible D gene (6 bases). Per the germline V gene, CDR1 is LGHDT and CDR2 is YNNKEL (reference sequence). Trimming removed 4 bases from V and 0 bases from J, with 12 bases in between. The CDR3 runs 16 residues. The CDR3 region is CASSRLAVTNTGELFF. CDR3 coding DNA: TGTGCCAGCAGCCGCTTAGCGGTTACGAACACCGGGGAGCTGTTTTTT.

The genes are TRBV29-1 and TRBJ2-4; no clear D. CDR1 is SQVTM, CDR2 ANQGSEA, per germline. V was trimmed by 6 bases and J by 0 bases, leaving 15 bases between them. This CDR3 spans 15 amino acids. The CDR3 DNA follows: TGCAGCGTCGCCCCAGGTAGTATAGCCAAAAACATTCAGTACTTC. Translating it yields CSVAPGSIAKNIQYF.

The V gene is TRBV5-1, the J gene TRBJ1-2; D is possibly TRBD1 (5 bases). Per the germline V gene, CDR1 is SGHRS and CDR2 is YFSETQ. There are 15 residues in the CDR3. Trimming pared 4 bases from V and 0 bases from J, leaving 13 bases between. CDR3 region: CASSTTGGTNYGYTF. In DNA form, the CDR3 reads TGCGCCAGCAGCACAACCGGGGGAACTAACTATGGCTACACCTTC.

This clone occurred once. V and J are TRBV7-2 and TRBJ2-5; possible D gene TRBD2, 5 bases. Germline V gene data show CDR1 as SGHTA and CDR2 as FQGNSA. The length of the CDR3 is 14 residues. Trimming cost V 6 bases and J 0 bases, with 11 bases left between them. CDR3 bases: TGTGCCAGCAGGGCGGGTAGCCACCAAGAGACCCAGTACTTC. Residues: CASRAGSHQETQYF. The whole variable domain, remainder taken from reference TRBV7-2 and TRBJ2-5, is GAGVSQSPSNKVTEKGKDVELRCDPISGHTALYWYRQSLGQGLEFLIYFQGNSAPDKSGLPSDRFSAERTGGSVSTLTIQRTQQEDSAVYLCASRAGSHQETQYFGPGTRLLVL.

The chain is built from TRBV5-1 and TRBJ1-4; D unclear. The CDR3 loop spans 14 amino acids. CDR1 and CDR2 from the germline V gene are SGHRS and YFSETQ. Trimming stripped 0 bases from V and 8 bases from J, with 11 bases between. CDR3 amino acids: CASSLVEGGEKLFF. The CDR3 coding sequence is TGCGCCAGCAGCTTGGTGGAGGGAGGGGAAAAACTGTTTTTT.

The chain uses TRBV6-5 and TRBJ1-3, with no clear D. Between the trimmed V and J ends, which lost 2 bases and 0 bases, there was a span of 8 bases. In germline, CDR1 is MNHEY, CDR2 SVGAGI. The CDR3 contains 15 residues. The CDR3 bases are TGTGCCAGCAGTTACGATTACCTCTCTGGAAACACCATATATTTT. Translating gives CASSYDYLSGNTIYF.

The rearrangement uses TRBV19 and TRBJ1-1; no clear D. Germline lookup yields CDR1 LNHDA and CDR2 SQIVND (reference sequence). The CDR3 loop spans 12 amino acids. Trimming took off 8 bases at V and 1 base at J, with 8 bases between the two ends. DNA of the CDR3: TGTGCCAGTGGATCAGAGAACACTGAAGCTTTCTTT. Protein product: CASGSENTEAFF.

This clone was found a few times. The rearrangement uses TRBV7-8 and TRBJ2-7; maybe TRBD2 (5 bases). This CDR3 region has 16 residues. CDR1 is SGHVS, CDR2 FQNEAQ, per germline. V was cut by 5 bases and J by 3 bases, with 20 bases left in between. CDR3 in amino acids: CASSRSVKRNDYEQYF. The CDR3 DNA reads TGTGCCAGCAGCCGTTCCGTAAAGCGGAATGACTACGAGCAGTACTTC.

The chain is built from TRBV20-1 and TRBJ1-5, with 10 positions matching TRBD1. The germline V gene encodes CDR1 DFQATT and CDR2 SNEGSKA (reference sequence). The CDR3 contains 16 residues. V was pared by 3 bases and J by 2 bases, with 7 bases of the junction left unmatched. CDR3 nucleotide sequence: TGCAGTGCTAGTTCCCGGGACAGGGGACGCAATCAGCCCCAGCATTTT. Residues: CSASSRDRGRNQPQHF.

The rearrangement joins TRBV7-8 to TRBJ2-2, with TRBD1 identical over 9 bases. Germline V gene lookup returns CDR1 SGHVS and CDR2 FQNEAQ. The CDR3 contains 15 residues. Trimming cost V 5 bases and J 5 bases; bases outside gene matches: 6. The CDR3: CASSATGGETGELFF. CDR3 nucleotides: TGTGCCAGCAGCGCGACAGGGGGTGAAACCGGGGAGCTGTTTTTT.

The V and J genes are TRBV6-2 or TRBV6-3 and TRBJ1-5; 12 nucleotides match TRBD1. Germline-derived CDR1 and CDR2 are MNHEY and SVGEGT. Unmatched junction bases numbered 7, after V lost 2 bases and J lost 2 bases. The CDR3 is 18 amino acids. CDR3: CASSYPGQGAWGNQPQHF. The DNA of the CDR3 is TGTGCCAGCAGTTACCCGGGACAGGGGGCGTGGGGCAATCAGCCCCAGCATTTT.

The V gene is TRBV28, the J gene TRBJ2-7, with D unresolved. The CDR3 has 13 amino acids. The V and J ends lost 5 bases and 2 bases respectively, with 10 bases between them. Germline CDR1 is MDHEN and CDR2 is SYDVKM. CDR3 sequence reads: CASSTGDPYEQYF. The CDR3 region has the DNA TGTGCCAGCAGTACTGGGGATCCCTACGAGCAGTACTTC.

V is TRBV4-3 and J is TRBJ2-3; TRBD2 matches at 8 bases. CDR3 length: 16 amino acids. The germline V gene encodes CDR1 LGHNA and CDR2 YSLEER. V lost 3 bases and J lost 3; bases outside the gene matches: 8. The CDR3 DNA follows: TGCGCCAGCAGCCAGGTGACGGGGGGGTTAACAGATACGCAGTATTTT. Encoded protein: CASSQVTGGLTDTQYF.

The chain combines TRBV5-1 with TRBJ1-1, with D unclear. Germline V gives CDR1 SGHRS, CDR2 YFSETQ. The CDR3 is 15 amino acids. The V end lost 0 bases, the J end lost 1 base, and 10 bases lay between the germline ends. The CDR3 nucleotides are TGCGCCAGCAGCTTGGAAGGGAGAGGGAACACTGAAGCTTTCTTT. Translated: CASSLEGRGNTEAFF.

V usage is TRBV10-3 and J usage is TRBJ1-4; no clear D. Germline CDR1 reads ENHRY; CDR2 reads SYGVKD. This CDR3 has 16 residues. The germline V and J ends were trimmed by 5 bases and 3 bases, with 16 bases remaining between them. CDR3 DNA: TGTGCCATCAGTCCCACTACGGGCGGTTCTAATGAAAAACTGTTTTTT. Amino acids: CAISPTTGGSNEKLFF.

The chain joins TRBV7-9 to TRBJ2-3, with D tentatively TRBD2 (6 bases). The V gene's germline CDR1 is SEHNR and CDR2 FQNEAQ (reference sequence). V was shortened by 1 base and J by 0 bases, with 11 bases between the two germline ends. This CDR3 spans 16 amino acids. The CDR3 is CASSLGLEGSTDTQYF. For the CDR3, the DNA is TGTGCCAGCAGCTTAGGGCTGGAGGGGAGCACAGATACGCAGTATTTT.

As DNA, the CDR3 is TGTGCCAGTAGTATTGAGGGTTCCTACAATGAGCAGTTCTTC. It translates to CASSIEGSYNEQFF. The chain carries TRBV19 and TRBJ2-1; tentative D call: TRBD2 (5 bases). This CDR3 is 14 amino acids long. Trimming left V 3 bases short and J 1 base short, with 7 bases between. Germline V gene data show CDR1 as LNHDA and CDR2 as SQIVND (reference sequence). The full variable domain, completed using reference TRBV19 and TRBJ2-1, is DGGITQSPKYLFRKEGQNVTLSCEQNLNHDAMYWYRQDPGQGLRLIYYSQIVNDFQKGDIAEGYSVSREKKESFPLTVTSAQKNPTAFYLCASSIEGSYNEQFFGPGTRLTVL.

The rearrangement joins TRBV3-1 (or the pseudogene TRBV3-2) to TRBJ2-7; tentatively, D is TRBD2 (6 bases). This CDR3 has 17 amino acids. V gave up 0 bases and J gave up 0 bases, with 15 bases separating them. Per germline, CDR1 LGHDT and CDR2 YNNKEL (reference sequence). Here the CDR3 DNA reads TGTGCCAGCAGCCAAGAACAGAGCGGGTTCCCCTCCTACGAGCAGTACTTC. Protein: CASSQEQSGFPSYEQYF.